Each of the 4 T cell receptor beta chains below was sequenced from the same sample in a study of vaccination and CD4 T cells after COVID-19. These TCRs' antigens remain unknown. The Oncomine TCR Beta short-read assay sequenced DNA from cultured CD4+ T cells. TCRdb reprocessed the PCR reads with MiXCR, giving one entry per CDR3 protein. The data contain 7,500 to 9,500 distinct CDR3 sequences, about 59% of them singletons. Treatment indicated: roughly nine-day PBMC culture with coronavirus spike peptide pools or control peptides (ViraFEST assay). This material consisted of cultured CD4+ T cells from blood, taken after SARS-CoV-2 vaccination. The origin of the receptors is a human donor with COVID-19.

This clonotype showed up just once. This chain uses TRBV6-5 with TRBJ1-6; 9 nucleotides align to TRBD1. The CDR3 spans 15 residues. V gave up 0 bases and J gave up 10 bases; unmatched junction bases: 4. Germline V gives CDR1 MNHEY, CDR2 SVGAGI. CDR3 loop: CASSYSGQGWSPLHF. The CDR3 DNA sequence: TGTGCCAGCAGTTACTCGGGACAGGGTTGGTCACCCCTCCACTTT.

The rearrangement uses TRBV15 and TRBJ2-3; D call uncertain. With 0 bases removed from V and 1 base from J, the gap between germline ends came to 8 bases. Germline loops: CDR1 LNHNV, CDR2 YYDKDF (reference sequence). The CDR3 extends over 15 amino acids. CDR3 coding DNA: TGTGCCACCAGCAGAGAGAACGTTGGCACAGATACGCAGTATTTT. It yields the protein CATSRENVGTDTQYF.

The chain joins TRBV6-1 to TRBJ1-5; the D is unclear. There are 13 residues in the CDR3. The germline V gene encodes CDR1 MNHNS and CDR2 SASEGT. The V gene lost 5 bases and the J gene lost 6 bases, with 11 bases spanning the gap. This chain's CDR3 is CASSPREFQPQHF. The CDR3 DNA sequence: TGTGCCAGCAGTCCCCGAGAGTTTCAGCCCCAGCATTTT.

This clonotype appeared a few times. This chain uses TRBV27 with TRBJ1-5; D possibly corresponds to TRBD1 (6 bases). With 6 bases removed from V and 6 bases from J, the gap between germline ends came to 12 bases. The CDR3 length is 13 residues. The V gene's germline CDR1 is MNHEY and CDR2 SMNVEV (reference sequence). The CDR3 DNA reads TGTGCCAGCAGCCGAGGGACACTTCAGCCCCAGCATTTT. This gives the protein CASSRGTLQPQHF.